The 2 T cell receptor beta chains in this list originate from one sample, sequenced in a study of blood T cell repertoires in COVID-19. Sequencing used immunoSEQ multiplex PCR; TCRdb keeps in-frame clones, though not all of them. The sample has under 300,000 clones, around 90% seen once; the top ten hold around 6.9%. The specimen was peripheral blood. Receptors were obtained from a man in his fifties or sixties who had recovered from COVID-19.

Points on this clone: Other DNA sequences in the same sample also yield this CDR3. This chain uses TRBV9 with TRBJ2-3, with 8 bases lining up with TRBD2. V was pared by 4 bases and J by 5 bases, with 6 bases of the junction left unmatched. The germline V gene has CDR1 SGDLS and CDR2 YYNGEE. This CDR3 spans 14 amino acids. CDR3 coding DNA: TGTGCCAGCAGCTTTAGCGGGGAGGGAGATACGCAGTATTTT. This encodes CASSFSGEGDTQYF.

The chain employs TRBV5-6 and TRBJ2-5; D is unclear. V was pared by 2 bases and J by 5 bases, with 22 bases between. The CDR3 extends over 17 amino acids. CDR1 SGHDT and CDR2 YYEEEE come from the germline V gene. In nucleotides, the CDR3 is TGTGCCAGCAGCTTCCGACGCATTGAGACCGCCAGGGAGACCCAGTACTTC. Protein: CASSFRRIETARETQYF.